The rows below give T cell receptor beta chains drawn from one sample of a study of CD8+ T cells in alopecia areata. Produced via immunoSEQ multiplex PCR; TCRdb's table is partial and in-frame only. The sample records 150,000 or so clones, 65% to 75% being singletons. This specimen consisted of CD8+ T cells sorted from blood, obtained at week 0. These receptors were obtained from a human donor with alopecia areata. Each CDR3 is given with its conserved first and last residue. A D gene is named only where the DNA matches it firmly. The size of a clone is reported for some rows only, either as once, few or many, or as a class for expanded clones.

J gene | clone size | V gene | D gene | CDR3 protein | CDR3 DNA
TRBJ2-5 | NA | TRBV15 | NA | CATSRDESKGTEETQYF | TGTGCCACCAGCAGAGATGAGAGTAAGGGTACGGAGGAGACCCAGTACTTC
TRBJ2-3 | NA | TRBV29-1 | NA | CSVDEDRLSSTDTQYF | TGCAGCGTTGATGAGGACCGGTTGTCTAGCACAGATACGCAGTATTTT
TRBJ2-7 | NA | TRBV5-1 | TRBD2 | CASSLRSLAGGFYEQYF | TGCGCCAGCAGCTTGAGGTCACTGGCGGGGGGTTTCTACGAGCAGTACTTC
TRBJ2-6 | NA | TRBV13 | NA | CASSLSQGSSSGANVLTF | TGTGCCAGCAGCTTAAGTCAGGGGTCCTCCTCTGGGGCCAACGTCCTGACTTTC
TRBJ2-3 | NA | TRBV11-2 | NA | CASSPLSLLGTKNTDTQYF | TGTGCCAGCAGCCCCTTATCCCTTCTGGGGACCAAAAACACAGATACGCAGTATTTT
TRBJ2-5 | NA | TRBV13 | TRBD1 | CASSQGDRGGETQYF | TGTGCCAGCAGCCAAGGGGACAGGGGGGGAGAGACCCAGTACTTC
TRBJ1-4 | few | TRBV4-1 | NA | CASSQDGKKLFF | TGCGCCAGCAGCCAAGATGGAAAAAAACTGTTTTTT
TRBJ1-2 | NA | TRBV4-1 | NA | CASSQNIGGSYGYTF | TGCGCCAGCAGCCAAAACATAGGGGGAAGCTATGGCTACACCTTC
TRBJ2-1 | NA | TRBV29-1 | TRBD1 | CSVDGTGGWNEQFF | TGCAGCGTTGACGGGACAGGGGGTTGGAATGAGCAGTTCTTC
TRBJ2-7 | NA | TRBV9 | NA | CASSVEQGVKPYEQYF | TGTGCCAGCAGCGTAGAGCAGGGCGTGAAACCCTACGAGCAGTACTTC
TRBJ1-1 | NA | TRBV7-9 | NA | CASVSATEAFF | TGTGCCAGCGTTTCTGCTACTGAAGCTTTCTTT
TRBJ2-2 | NA | TRBV5-1 | TRBD2 | CASSSPLSGGAAGELFF | TGCGCCAGCAGCTCGCCCCTCAGCGGGGGGGCCGCCGGGGAGCTGTTTTTT
TRBJ1-4 | once | TRBV15 | NA | CATSRDTSGGEKLFF | TGTGCCACCAGCAGAGATACGAGTGGTGGGGAAAAACTGTTTTTT
TRBJ2-7 | NA | TRBV2 | NA | CASSDPGELVGEQYF | TGTGCCAGCAGTGACCCCGGGGAACTGGTCGGCGAGCAGTACTTC
TRBJ2-7 | NA | TRBV5-6 | TRBD1 | CASSYDRADYEQYF | TGTGCCAGCAGCTACGACAGGGCGGACTACGAGCAGTACTTC
TRBJ2-3 | few | TRBV6-5 | TRBD2 | CASSYSGGGRTDTQYF | TGTGCCAGCAGTTACTCGGGCGGGGGGCGCACAGATACGCAGTATTTT
TRBJ2-2 | NA | TRBV11-2 | NA | CASSLSLGELFF | TGTGCCAGCAGCTTAAGTCTAGGGGAGCTGTTTTTT
TRBJ2-7 | few | TRBV5-1 | NA | CASSSGEEQYF | TGCGCCAGCAGCTCGGGGGAAGAGCAGTACTTC
TRBJ2-5 | NA | TRBV10-3 | NA | CAISEGGGETQYF | TGTGCCATCAGTGAAGGGGGGGGAGAGACCCAGTACTTC
TRBJ2-5 | once | TRBV7-9 | NA | CASSSLPSRETQYF | TGTGCCAGCAGCTCCTTACCCTCCAGAGAGACCCAGTACTTC
TRBJ2-7 | NA | TRBV2 | NA | CASFTDDSYEQYF | TGTGCCAGCTTTACAGATGACAGCTACGAGCAGTACTTC
TRBJ2-5 | NA | TRBV5-4 | NA | CASSLATDRREAQYF | TGTGCCAGCAGCTTGGCCACAGACAGGAGAGAGGCCCAGTACTTC
TRBJ1-1 | few | TRBV29-1 | NA | CSVEGAGEAFF | TGCAGCGTTGAGGGGGCTGGTGAAGCTTTCTTT
TRBJ2-4 | few | TRBV27 | NA | CASSLGGRNIQYF | TGTGCCAGCAGTTTAGGGGGTAGAAACATTCAGTACTTC
TRBJ1-2 | NA | TRBV30 | NA | CAWISQDHYGYTF | TGTGCCTGGATTTCCCAGGACCACTATGGCTACACCTTC
TRBJ1-6 | NA | TRBV11-2 | NA | CASRDLQGNNSPLHF | TGTGCCAGCAGGGATCTACAGGGCAATAATTCACCCCTCCACTTT
TRBJ2-7 | NA | TRBV7-9 | NA | CASSLSRGREQYF | TGTGCCAGCAGCTTATCTAGGGGCCGCGAGCAGTACTTC
TRBJ2-7 | few | TRBV27 | NA | CASSAGREQYF | TGTGCCAGCAGTGCCGGTCGCGAGCAGTACTTC